This is a list of T cell receptor beta chains from one sample in a study of T cell responses to AZD1222 COVID-19 vaccine. Sequencing used immunoSEQ multiplex PCR; TCRdb keeps in-frame clones, though not all of them. Altogether about 150,000 clones are present, about nine tenths being singletons, with the ten largest covering 1.5% to 2%. The specimen was peripheral blood, collected on day 0 of AZD1222 vaccination. All receptors come from an adult in good health. Each CDR3 is given with its conserved first and last residue. D genes are given only for firm matches.

D gene: -; V gene: TRBV10-3; CDR3 length: 15; J gene: TRBJ2-2; CDR3 protein: CATASGGRDTGELFF
D gene: -; V gene: TRBV3-1/TRBV3-2; CDR3 length: 13; J gene: TRBJ1-5; CDR3 protein: CASSQVGSQPQHF
D gene: -; V gene: TRBV2; CDR3 length: 14; J gene: TRBJ2-3; CDR3 protein: CASSEVQGTDTQYF
D gene: -; V gene: TRBV28; CDR3 length: 13; J gene: TRBJ1-2; CDR3 protein: CASRRDLISGYTF
D gene: -; V gene: TRBV7-9; CDR3 length: 15; J gene: TRBJ1-3; CDR3 protein: CASSLAQSSGNTIYF
D gene: -; V gene: TRBV7-3; CDR3 length: 13; J gene: TRBJ2-5; CDR3 protein: CASSPTSGETQYF
D gene: -; V gene: TRBV12-3/TRBV12-4; CDR3 length: 12; J gene: TRBJ1-2; CDR3 protein: CASSLRDRGYTF
D gene: -; V gene: TRBV30; CDR3 length: 17; J gene: TRBJ2-5; CDR3 protein: CAWSVRFRVAGHETQYF
D gene: -; V gene: TRBV24-1; CDR3 length: 15; J gene: TRBJ2-2; CDR3 protein: CATSDSPGNTGELFF
D gene: TRBD2; V gene: TRBV7-9; CDR3 length: 16; J gene: TRBJ2-2; CDR3 protein: CASSFGTSVGTGELFF
D gene: -; V gene: TRBV2; CDR3 length: 13; J gene: TRBJ1-1; CDR3 protein: CASRKTANTEAFF
D gene: TRBD1; V gene: TRBV19; CDR3 length: 15; J gene: TRBJ2-3; CDR3 protein: CASRHRGPSTDTQYF
D gene: TRBD1; V gene: TRBV28; CDR3 length: 15; J gene: TRBJ1-5; CDR3 protein: CASSLWDRELQPQHF
D gene: TRBD2; V gene: TRBV19; CDR3 length: 15; J gene: TRBJ2-2; CDR3 protein: CASSISGRASGELFF
D gene: -; V gene: TRBV5-4; CDR3 length: 17; J gene: TRBJ2-4; CDR3 protein: CASSSSGGRGAKNIQYF
D gene: -; V gene: TRBV19; CDR3 length: 13; J gene: TRBJ2-1; CDR3 protein: CASSTGLYNEQFF
D gene: TRBD1; V gene: TRBV9; CDR3 length: 17; J gene: TRBJ1-1; CDR3 protein: CASSPHPGQGARTEAFF
D gene: -; V gene: TRBV27; CDR3 length: 15; J gene: TRBJ2-1; CDR3 protein: CASSENGYSYNEQFF
D gene: TRBD1; V gene: TRBV27; CDR3 length: 17; J gene: TRBJ1-2; CDR3 protein: CASSSSAGQSILYGYTF
D gene: TRBD2; V gene: TRBV28; CDR3 length: 15; J gene: TRBJ2-1; CDR3 protein: CASSPGLAAYNEQFF
D gene: TRBD2; V gene: TRBV28; CDR3 length: 15; J gene: TRBJ2-4; CDR3 protein: CASHSSGGPKNIQYF
D gene: -; V gene: TRBV13; CDR3 length: 13; J gene: TRBJ2-1; CDR3 protein: CASSYYSGDEQFF
D gene: -; V gene: TRBV5-4; CDR3 length: 13; J gene: TRBJ1-1; CDR3 protein: CASSWGLNTEAFF
D gene: TRBD2; V gene: TRBV27; CDR3 length: 18; J gene: TRBJ2-1; CDR3 protein: CASSLFGFGGSYYNEQFF
D gene: -; V gene: TRBV27; CDR3 length: 14; J gene: TRBJ2-3; CDR3 protein: CASSLSPRIDTQYF
D gene: -; V gene: TRBV27; CDR3 length: 12; J gene: TRBJ1-6; CDR3 protein: CASSGINSPLHF
D gene: -; V gene: TRBV2; CDR3 length: 15; J gene: TRBJ2-7; CDR3 protein: CASSPPGGLSYEQYF
D gene: TRBD2; V gene: TRBV28; CDR3 length: 11; J gene: TRBJ2-7; CDR3 protein: CASRTVAGSYF
D gene: -; V gene: TRBV7-2; CDR3 length: 18; J gene: TRBJ2-1; CDR3 protein: CASSLGPVGPGSYNEQFF
D gene: -; V gene: TRBV21-1; CDR3 length: 15; J gene: TRBJ2-4; CDR3 protein: CASSNHAPAKNIQYF
D gene: -; V gene: TRBV5-6; CDR3 length: 13; J gene: TRBJ2-3; CDR3 protein: CASQRGTTDTQYF
D gene: -; V gene: TRBV20-1; CDR3 length: 14; J gene: TRBJ2-1; CDR3 protein: CSASPGATYNEQFF
D gene: -; V gene: TRBV7-8; CDR3 length: 16; J gene: TRBJ1-4; CDR3 protein: CASSPNSGRTNEKLFF
D gene: -; V gene: TRBV5-8; CDR3 length: 15; J gene: TRBJ1-5; CDR3 protein: CASSFSGFSNQPQHF
D gene: -; V gene: TRBV6-4; CDR3 length: 16; J gene: TRBJ1-5; CDR3 protein: CASSVIINRLNQPQHF
D gene: TRBD1; V gene: TRBV6-1; CDR3 length: 15; J gene: TRBJ1-1; CDR3 protein: CASSEQGALVGKAFF
D gene: -; V gene: TRBV7-3; CDR3 length: 13; J gene: TRBJ1-1; CDR3 protein: CASSLILNTEAFF
D gene: -; V gene: TRBV7-6; CDR3 length: 11; J gene: TRBJ1-1; CDR3 protein: CASSLSGTPVF
D gene: -; V gene: TRBV5-4; CDR3 length: 15; J gene: TRBJ2-6; CDR3 protein: CASSRGLEEVNVLTF
D gene: TRBD2; V gene: TRBV15; CDR3 length: 18; J gene: TRBJ2-3; CDR3 protein: CATSRDSKGLAATDTQYF
D gene: TRBD2; V gene: TRBV27; CDR3 length: 15; J gene: TRBJ2-1; CDR3 protein: CASSPGTSGDNEQFF
D gene: -; V gene: TRBV28; CDR3 length: 13; J gene: TRBJ2-7; CDR3 protein: CASSFPKLNEQYF
D gene: TRBD2; V gene: TRBV5-1; CDR3 length: 15; J gene: TRBJ2-1; CDR3 protein: CASELLAGGPGEQFF
D gene: TRBD1; V gene: TRBV14; CDR3 length: 15; J gene: TRBJ1-1; CDR3 protein: CASSQQGVLNTEAFF
D gene: -; V gene: TRBV6-2/TRBV6-3; CDR3 length: 12; J gene: TRBJ2-2; CDR3 protein: CASSYVLGELFF
D gene: TRBD2; V gene: TRBV19; CDR3 length: 15; J gene: TRBJ2-1; CDR3 protein: CASTRGAQIYNEQFF
D gene: TRBD1; V gene: TRBV30; CDR3 length: 14; J gene: TRBJ2-7; CDR3 protein: CAWSAGTGAYEQYF
D gene: -; V gene: TRBV7-3; CDR3 length: 14; J gene: TRBJ1-1; CDR3 protein: CASIGHLMNTEAFF
D gene: -; V gene: TRBV7-2; CDR3 length: 15; J gene: TRBJ1-2; CDR3 protein: CASNDPGRYNYGYTF
D gene: -; V gene: TRBV28; CDR3 length: 14; J gene: TRBJ1-2; CDR3 protein: CASSLLNGFYGYTF
D gene: -; V gene: TRBV4-2; CDR3 length: 12; J gene: TRBJ1-1; CDR3 protein: CASSPGNTEAFF
D gene: -; V gene: TRBV19; CDR3 length: 15; J gene: TRBJ2-1; CDR3 protein: CASSISTQGNNEQFF
D gene: -; V gene: TRBV19; CDR3 length: 13; J gene: TRBJ1-2; CDR3 protein: CASSPHLNYGYTF
D gene: -; V gene: TRBV19; CDR3 length: 15; J gene: TRBJ2-7; CDR3 protein: CASSIEAGGNYEQYF